One and the same sample provided the 3 T cell receptor beta chains below, sequenced in a study of T cell repertoires in cytomegalovirus infection. TCRdb re-derived calls from the reads in MiXCR, one entry per CDR3 protein. This sample has around 250,000 distinct CDR3 sequences, with 17% found just once. The sequencing sample was made of CD8+ T cells from PBMCs. These receptors were collected from a human donor in good health (CMV status not recorded). Some clones in this sample may be carry-over from other donors' samples.

This clonotype occurred a few times. V is TRBV29-1 and J is TRBJ2-7, with 9 nucleotides matching TRBD1. The germline V gene encodes CDR1 SQVTM and CDR2 ANQGSEA. Trimming cost V 6 bases and J 2 bases; bases outside gene matches: 5. The CDR3 extends over 13 amino acids. The CDR3 nucleotides read TGCAGCGTGGAGGGACAGGGAACCTACGAGCAGTACTTC. This codes for CSVEGQGTYEQYF.

This clonotype was detected many times. This chain links TRBV4-1 with TRBJ1-1; no clear D. The V gene lost 4 bases and the J gene lost 1 base, with 10 bases spanning the gap. CDR3 length: 14 residues. Germline CDR1 reads MGHRA; CDR2 reads YSYEKL. The CDR3 DNA is TGCGCCAGCAGCCTAATCTCGGAGAACACTGAAGCTTTCTTT. It specifies CASSLISENTEAFF.

The sample holds a few counts of this clonotype. The chain carries TRBV28 and TRBJ1-5; D unclear. Germline loops: CDR1 MDHEN, CDR2 SYDVKM. V shed 2 bases and J shed 0 bases, with 8 bases lying between them. The CDR3 spans 15 residues. CDR3 region: CASSLRAYSNQPQHF. CDR3 DNA: TGTGCCAGCAGTTTACGGGCGTATAGCAATCAGCCCCAGCATTTT.